The 15 T cell receptor beta chains listed next were all sequenced from one sample in a study of immune evolution from preneoplasia to lung adenocarcinoma. Assay used: immunoSEQ multiplex PCR; TCRdb lists only in-frame clones, some missing. Of tens of thousands of clones in the sample, roughly 80% were seen once. Specimen: FFPE invasive lung adenocarcinoma tissue. The source of these receptors is a person aged 55 to 70 with lung adenocarcinoma.

The V gene is TRBV2, the J gene TRBJ1-1; D is uncertain. The CDR3 loop spans 14 amino acids. CDR1 is SNHLY and CDR2 is FYNNEI in the germline V gene. Trimming pared 3 bases from V and 3 bases from J, leaving 11 bases between. CDR3 nucleotide sequence: TGTGCCAGCAGTGATGAGGGTGGGGACACTGAAGCTTTCTTT. Its protein product is CASSDEGGDTEAFF.

This clone was detected only a few times. The chain recombines TRBV6-1 with TRBJ2-3; weak D call: TRBD1 (6 bases). The CDR3 runs to 14 residues. The V and J ends lost 8 bases and 0 bases respectively, with 12 bases between them. From germline, CDR1 is MNHNS and CDR2 SASEGT. The CDR3 nucleotides are TGTGCCAGCCGCCCAACAGGGAGCACAGATACGCAGTATTTT. Translated, it gives CASRPTGSTDTQYF.

The rearrangement joins TRBV18 to TRBJ2-1, with D hard to call. The CDR3 runs 11 residues. CDR1 and CDR2 (germline): KGHSH, LQKENI. V gave up 6 bases and J gave up 6 bases, with 6 bases separating them. DNA of the CDR3: TGTGCCAGCTCGGATCTCAATGAGCAGTTCTTC. Translating it yields CASSDLNEQFF. Looking up the rest from reference TRBV18 and TRBJ2-1 gives the full variable domain: NAGVMQNPRHLVRRRGQEARLRCSPMKGHSHVYWYRQLPEEGLKFMVYLQKENIIDESGMPKERFSAEFPKEGPSILRIQQVVRGDSAAYFCASSDLNEQFFGPGTRLTVL.

The chain links TRBV9 to TRBJ2-3; TRBD2 agrees at 8 bases. This CDR3 is built from 16 residues. Germline assignment: CDR1 SGDLS and CDR2 YYNGEE. Germline trimming cut 4 bases from V and 0 bases from J; bases unmatched to any gene: 7. The CDR3 DNA reads TGTGCCAGCAGCTACCGGGAGGGGGTTAGCACAGATACGCAGTATTTT. This translates into CASSYREGVSTDTQYF.

This chain joins TRBV5-1 and TRBJ1-1; 10 bases match TRBD1. The V gene end was trimmed by 4 bases and the J gene end by 7 bases; junction bases not matched to a gene: 10. Germline V gene lookup returns CDR1 SGHRS and CDR2 YFSETQ. This CDR3 comprises 15 residues. The CDR3 loop is CASSGGTGDTFEAFF. As DNA, the CDR3 is TGCGCCAGCAGCGGAGGGACAGGGGATACCTTTGAAGCTTTCTTT.

This chain links TRBV6-6 with TRBJ2-3; unclear D gene. CDR3 size: 13 residues. Germline CDR1 is MNHNY and CDR2 is SVGAGI (reference sequence). V lost 8 bases, J lost 5 bases, and 14 bases lay in between. The CDR3 DNA reads TGTGCCAGCCGAAGGATGTCTCGAGATACGCAGTATTTT. Protein sequence: CASRRMSRDTQYF.

The chain joins TRBV4-1 to TRBJ1-1; D uncertain. The ends were cut back, 3 bases at V and 4 bases at J, with 12 bases in the middle. The germline V gene encodes CDR1 MGHRA and CDR2 YSYEKL. The CDR3 runs to 14 residues. The chain's CDR3 is CASSHAQKLTEAFF. The CDR3 bases are TGCGCCAGCAGCCATGCCCAGAAACTCACTGAAGCTTTCTTT.

CDR3 residues: CASSVQGNGYTF. In DNA, the CDR3 is TGTGCCAGCAGTGTACAGGGAAATGGCTACACCTTC. This chain connects TRBV2 to TRBJ1-2, with D possibly TRBD1 on 6 matching bases. The length of the CDR3 is 12 residues. V was clipped by 4 bases and J by 6 bases, with 9 bases between them. The germline V gene encodes CDR1 SNHLY and CDR2 FYNNEI.

CDR3 loop: CASSRDRVHGNTIYF. CDR3 DNA: TGTGCCAGCAGCCGTGACAGGGTCCATGGAAACACCATATATTTT. The V and J genes are TRBV5-6 and TRBJ1-3; 7 bases align to TRBD1. J lost 3 bases, V lost 4 bases, and 7 bases had no gene match. The CDR3 spans 15 residues. Looked up from germline, CDR1 is SGHDT and CDR2 is YYEEEE.

CDR3 amino acids: CASSPSTGGLNTEAFF. In nucleotides, the CDR3 is TGTGCCAGCTCACCTTCCACCGGTGGGTTGAACACTGAAGCTTTCTTT. The chain links TRBV18 to TRBJ1-1; no clear D gene. Trimming took off 3 bases at V and 0 bases at J, with 14 bases between the two ends. CDR3 size: 16 residues. CDR1 and CDR2 (germline): KGHSH, LQKENI.

The chain couples TRBV28 to TRBJ2-7; TRBD1 matches 7 bases. Germline-derived CDR1 and CDR2 are MDHEN and SYDVKM. The CDR3 sequence is 13 residues long. V shed 4 bases, J shed 1 base, and the junction held 1 base outside the gene matches. For the CDR3, the DNA is TGTGCCAGCAGTTGGGACAGTTCCTACGAGCAGTACTTC. Translating gives CASSWDSSYEQYF.

The J gene is TRBJ1-2, the V gene TRBV18; D is unclear. V lost 3 bases to trimming and J lost 7 bases, with 6 bases between them. This CDR3 is 11 amino acids long. Germline CDR1 reads KGHSH; CDR2 reads LQKENI. The CDR3 is CASSPGGGYTF. In DNA form, the CDR3 reads TGTGCCAGCTCACCGGGAGGTGGCTACACCTTC. Full variable domain (rest looked up from reference TRBV18 and TRBJ1-2): NAGVMQNPRHLVRRRGQEARLRCSPMKGHSHVYWYRQLPEEGLKFMVYLQKENIIDESGMPKERFSAEFPKEGPSILRIQQVVRGDSAAYFCASSPGGGYTFGSGTRLTVV.

CDR3 DNA: TGTGCCAGCAGCCAAGATTTTTTACCGCAGTCTGGAAACACCATATATTTT. This sequence encodes CASSQDFLPQSGNTIYF. This rearrangement joins TRBV4-2 to TRBJ1-3; D unclear. V was cut by 0 bases and J by 1 base, with 13 bases left in between. Germline CDR1 and CDR2: LGHNA and YNFKEQ. The length of the CDR3 is 17 residues.

This chain uses TRBV4-2 with TRBJ2-7, with D perhaps TRBD2 (5 bases). Trimming pared 4 bases from V and 3 bases from J, leaving 10 bases between. Germline V lookup: CDR1 LGHNA, CDR2 YNFKEQ. This CDR3 spans 13 amino acids. This chain's CDR3 is CASSPKLGYEQYF. The CDR3 DNA reads as TGTGCCAGCAGCCCCAAACTAGGCTACGAGCAGTACTTC.

This sequence joins TRBV29-1 and TRBJ2-1; 10 bases map to TRBD2. This CDR3 contains 14 residues. The germline gives CDR1 SQVTM, CDR2 ANQGSEA. With 6 bases clipped from V and 8 bases from J, the junction kept 10 bases outside the gene matches. CDR3 sequence (DNA): TGCAGCGTGACCCCTAGCGGGAGTTTGTATGAGCAGTTCTTC. Translating it yields CSVTPSGSLYEQFF.